This T cell receptor beta chain was recovered during a study of shared clonotypes between healthy human individuals. Broader study findings: It was the non-shared clonotypes that had lower generation probabilities than clonotypes shared by all four donors.

As to this clone: Its specificity is unknown.

Deep-level running was used for the assay. Assay: immunoSEQ multiplex PCR; the TCRdb copy retains only in-frame clones and omits some. The sample shows more than 200,000 clones, just over 65% of them seen only once. Germline CDR1 reads WSHSY; CDR2 reads SAAADI. This CDR3 region has 17 residues. V lost 0 bases to trimming and J lost 1 base, with 13 bases between them. The receptor was isolated from a man between 25 and 39 years old in good health. Sequences were obtained from memory CD4+ T cells sorted from blood. Indicated subset: CD45RA-negative fraction. This chain connects TRBV10-2 to TRBJ2-4; no firm D call. DNA for the CDR3: TGCGCCAGCAGTGAGTCGAACTCCCCGTTGGCCAAAAACATTCAGTACTTC. It yields the protein CASSESNSPLAKNIQYF.